The 11 T cell receptor beta chains in this list originate from one sample, sequenced in a study of blood T cell repertoires in COVID-19. Sequencing used immunoSEQ multiplex PCR; TCRdb keeps in-frame clones, though not all of them. The sample records roughly 78,000 clones, over 80% being singletons. The material sequenced was peripheral blood. These receptors all stem from a woman older than 75 with acute or convalescent COVID-19.

V gene TRBV12-3 or TRBV12-4 combines with J gene TRBJ1-2, with TRBD1 matching 8 bases. Trimming took 7 bases from V and 8 from J; bases not matched to a gene: 9. The CDR3 length is 13 residues. The CDR3 loop is CASNQDRVRGYTF. CDR3 bases: TGTGCCAGCAACCAGGACAGGGTCCGGGGCTACACCTTC.

This clone was seen only a few times. The rearrangement joins TRBV29-1 to TRBJ2-3; 12 positions agree with TRBD2. Losses at the gene ends were 3 bases for V and 6 bases for J; bases not matched to a gene: 7. The CDR3 length is 15 residues. Germline V gives CDR1 SQVTM, CDR2 ANQGSEA. CDR3 DNA: TGCAGCGTTGATGGGACTAGCGGGCGGAGCGATACGCAGTATTTT. Its translation: CSVDGTSGRSDTQYF.

This clone was counted between two and nine times. The chain recombines TRBV2 with TRBJ1-5; 7 bases are a match to TRBD1. Germline lookup yields CDR1 SNHLY and CDR2 FYNNEI. CDR3 length equals 16 residues. V trimming: 7 bases; J trimming: 0 bases; junction bases outside the gene matches: 9. The CDR3 DNA reads as TGTGCCAGCACCCCCTCCAGGGGGAGTAGCAATCAGCCCCAGCATTTT. This translates into CASTPSRGSSNQPQHF.

This clone was counted at least ten times. This chain joins TRBV5-5 and TRBJ1-2; TRBD1 matches 11 bases. Germline lookup yields CDR1 SGHKS and CDR2 YYEKEE (reference sequence). V lost 4 bases to trimming and J lost 6 bases; unmatched junction nucleotides: 8. CDR3 length: 15 amino acids. The CDR3 here is CASSIAPGQGDGYTF. CDR3 nucleotides: TGTGCCAGCAGCATAGCACCGGGACAGGGGGATGGCTACACCTTC.

This chain uses TRBV19 with TRBJ2-3, with 8 nucleotides matching TRBD2. J lost 0 bases, V lost 5 bases, and 7 bases had no gene match. The length of the CDR3 is 16 residues. Looked up from germline, CDR1 is LNHDA and CDR2 is SQIVND (reference sequence). The CDR3 region has the DNA TGTGCCAGTAGTCCCTTAGCGGGGCCGAGCACAGATACGCAGTATTTT. Its protein product is CASSPLAGPSTDTQYF.

The V call is TRBV18, the J call TRBJ2-2; weak D call: TRBD1 (5 bases). Germline values: CDR1 KGHSH, CDR2 LQKENI. V lost 6 bases and J 6 bases, leaving 14 bases between the germline ends. This CDR3 spans 14 amino acids. The CDR3 loop is CASSLLQGAGELFF. The CDR3 DNA is TGTGCCAGCTCCCTCCTCCAGGGCGCCGGGGAGCTGTTTTTT.

This clone came up many times. Other nucleotide sequences in the sample specify the same CDR3. This chain connects TRBV3-1 (or the pseudogene TRBV3-2) to TRBJ1-1, with D tentatively TRBD1 (5 bases). CDR3 length: 17 amino acids. The V end was cut by 0 bases, the J end by 1 base, with 15 bases between. Germline CDR1 reads LGHDT; CDR2 reads YNNKEL (reference sequence). For the CDR3, the DNA is TGTGCCAGCAGCCAAGAAATGACAGCTTCCAAGAACACTGAAGCTTTCTTT. This gives the protein CASSQEMTASKNTEAFF.

This rearrangement joins TRBV5-1 to TRBJ2-6, with 10 bases identical to TRBD1. The ends lost 2 bases at V and 3 bases at J; junction bases unmatched: 14. The germline V gene has CDR1 SGHRS and CDR2 YFSETQ. The CDR3 covers 20 residues. DNA for the CDR3: TGCGCCAGCAGCTTAGACACGCCGACAGGGGGCGCGGGTGGGGCCAACGTCCTGACTTTC. This gives the protein CASSLDTPTGGAGGANVLTF.

The chain joins TRBV5-1 to TRBJ1-5, with D uncertain. The CDR3 consists of 13 residues. Trimming shortened V by 4 bases and J by 0 bases, and 5 bases separated the two germline ends. The germline CDR1 and CDR2 sequences are SGHRS and YFSETQ. This CDR3 reads CASSPNSNQPQHF. DNA for the CDR3: TGCGCCAGCAGCCCCAATAGCAATCAGCCCCAGCATTTT.

The chain has TRBV30 and TRBJ2-1; TRBD2 agrees at 11 bases. CDR1 GTSNPN and CDR2 SVGIG come from the germline V gene (reference sequence). The CDR3 is 15 amino acids. The V gene end was trimmed by 5 bases and the J gene end by 2 bases; junction bases not matched to a gene: 5. The CDR3 region has the DNA TGTGCCTGGGGAGGACTAGCGGGCCCCTACAATGAGCAGTTCTTC. Protein product: CAWGGLAGPYNEQFF.

This chain links TRBV24-1 with TRBJ2-2, with 9 bases aligning to TRBD1. Germline trimming cut 7 bases from V and 5 bases from J; bases unmatched to any gene: 1. CDR1 is KGHDR and CDR2 is SFDVKD in the germline V gene. This CDR3 spans 13 amino acids. CDR3 coding DNA: TGTGCCACCAGGGGACAGGGAACCGGGGAGCTGTTTTTT. This translates into CATRGQGTGELFF.